A selection of T cell receptor beta chains follows, all from one sample in a study of immune evolution from preneoplasia to lung adenocarcinoma. Profiling relied on immunoSEQ multiplex PCR, and the TCRdb table lists in-frame clones only, not all of them. The repertoire holds around 6,100 clones, with 85% as singletons. The sequencing sample was made of FFPE invasive lung adenocarcinoma tissue. The receptors originated from a person aged 45 to 69 with lung adenocarcinoma. CDR3s include the opening cysteine and the closing phenylalanine or tryptophan. A D gene is named only where the DNA matches it firmly. Where a row states a size, it is once, few, many or the class of an expanded clone; other rows omit it.

TRBJ1-2	-	-	TRBV7-9	CASSLWAENYGYTF	TGTGCCAGCAGCTTATGGGCAGAGAACTATGGCTACACCTTC
TRBJ1-1	-	-	TRBV7-9	CASSLGSGLGNTEAFF	TGTGCCAGCAGCTTAGGTTCAGGACTCGGGAACACTGAAGCTTTCTTT
TRBJ2-2	-	-	TRBV5-6	CASSLPVANTGELFF	TGTGCCAGCAGCTTACCGGTAGCGAACACCGGGGAGCTGTTTTTT
TRBJ1-1	-	-	TRBV11-2	CASSLQGNTEAFF	TGTGCCAGCAGCTTACAGGGAAACACTGAAGCTTTCTTT
TRBJ2-1	-	-	TRBV29-1	CSVGHQNEQFF	TGCAGCGTTGGACACCAAAATGAGCAGTTCTTC
TRBJ2-1	-	-	TRBV13	CASSLGLGYNEQFF	TGTGCCAGCAGCTTAGGTCTAGGATACAATGAGCAGTTCTTC
TRBJ2-7	TRBD2	-	TRBV6-1	CASSEEVAGGYEQYF	TGTGCCAGCAGTGAAGAAGTAGCGGGAGGCTACGAGCAGTACTTC
TRBJ2-1	TRBD2	-	TRBV5-1	CASSLGWTSGNNEQFF	TGCGCCAGCAGCTTGGGATGGACTAGCGGAAACAATGAGCAGTTCTTC
TRBJ1-2	TRBD1	-	TRBV18	CASSPQATGVYGYTF	TGTGCCAGCTCACCACAGGCGACAGGGGTCTATGGCTACACCTTC
TRBJ2-7	-	-	TRBV6-5	CASSSLPGVAVYEQYF	TGTGCCAGCAGTTCCCTCCCAGGGGTGGCCGTCTACGAGCAGTACTTC
TRBJ2-7	TRBD1	-	TRBV19	CASKPGQGNNEQYF	TGTGCCAGTAAACCGGGACAGGGTAATAACGAGCAGTACTTC
TRBJ1-1	-	-	TRBV5-1	CASSLAARKGTEAFF	TGCGCCAGCAGCTTGGCGGCTCGGAAGGGCACTGAAGCTTTCTTT
TRBJ1-5	-	-	TRBV5-8	CASTFMGPYQPQHF	TGTGCCAGCACTTTCATGGGTCCTTATCAGCCCCAGCATTTT
TRBJ2-3	-	-	TRBV2	CASSVEATSTDTQYF	TGTGCCAGCAGTGTAGAAGCGACTAGCACAGATACGCAGTATTTT
TRBJ2-3	TRBD1	-	TRBV29-1	CSAQDRTSTDTQYF	TGCAGCGCGCAGGACAGGACTAGCACAGATACGCAGTATTTT
TRBJ2-3	-	-	TRBV11-2	CASSLEGGTDTQYF	TGTGCCAGCAGCTTAGAAGGGGGAACAGATACGCAGTATTTT
TRBJ2-3	-	-	TRBV6-4	CASSDSETRTTDTQYF	TGTGCCAGCAGTGACTCAGAGACAAGGACCACAGATACGCAGTATTTT
TRBJ2-5	-	-	TRBV7-6	CASSLVGGTPGTQYF	TGTGCCAGCAGCTTAGTGGGCGGGACCCCGGGGACCCAGTACTTC
TRBJ2-7	-	-	TRBV5-1	CASSAGTSYEQYF	TGCGCCAGCAGCGCCGGGACTTCGTACGAGCAGTACTTC
TRBJ2-1	TRBD2	-	TRBV11-2	CASSSRLAGVIYNEQFF	TGTGCCAGCAGCTCAAGACTAGCGGGAGTAATCTACAATGAGCAGTTCTTC
TRBJ2-7	TRBD1	-	TRBV5-1	CASSYPGTVPYEQYF	TGCGCCAGCAGCTACCCCGGGACAGTACCCTACGAGCAGTACTTC
TRBJ2-1	-	once	TRBV27	CASSPTWYNEQFF	TGTGCCAGCAGTCCGACCTGGTACAATGAGCAGTTCTTC
TRBJ2-7	TRBD2	-	TRBV2	CASWEGIYEQYF	TGTGCCAGCTGGGAGGGAATCTACGAGCAGTACTTC
TRBJ2-5	TRBD2	-	TRBV28	CASRGLAGVGIASQETQYF	TGTGCCAGCAGAGGACTAGCGGGAGTGGGTATAGCCTCTCAAGAGACCCAGTACTTC
TRBJ2-3	-	-	TRBV13	CASSLALAGSDTQYF	TGTGCCAGCAGCTTAGCGTTAGCTGGCAGCGATACGCAGTATTTT
TRBJ1-5	-	-	TRBV27	CASSLSGGLRDQPQHF	TGTGCCAGCAGTTTATCGGGGGGGCTAAGAGATCAGCCCCAGCATTTT
TRBJ2-5	-	-	TRBV5-1	CASSLGGSAAQETQYF	TGCGCCAGCAGCTTGGGAGGCAGTGCGGCCCAAGAGACCCAGTACTTC
TRBJ2-7	TRBD1	-	TRBV10-3	CALGDRRIDEQYF	TGTGCCCTGGGGGACAGGAGAATCGACGAGCAGTACTTC
TRBJ1-3	-	-	TRBV19	CASSIGPGNTIYF	TGTGCCAGTAGTATCGGGCCTGGAAACACCATATATTTT
TRBJ2-1	-	-	TRBV29-1	CSVAPTGPANNEQFF	TGCAGCGTTGCACCGACAGGCCCAGCGAACAATGAGCAGTTCTTC
TRBJ1-2	-	few	TRBV6-5	CASSYAGGRSYTF	TGTGCCAGCAGTTACGCCGGGGGAAGAAGCTACACCTTC
TRBJ1-5	TRBD1	once	TRBV2	CASSGTGGGNQPQHF	TGTGCCAGCAGTGGGACAGGGGGCGGCAATCAGCCCCAGCATTTT
TRBJ2-1	TRBD2	-	TRBV7-9	CASSLARASGRHNEQFF	TGTGCCAGCAGCTTAGCGCGGGCTAGCGGGAGACACAATGAGCAGTTCTTC
TRBJ2-1	-	-	TRBV7-3	CASSLTTGKNEQFF	TGTGCCAGCAGCTTAACGACTGGTAAGAATGAGCAGTTCTTC
TRBJ1-2	-	-	TRBV6-5	CASSHQGGDGHGYTF	TGTGCCAGCAGTCACCAGGGAGGGGATGGGCATGGCTACACCTTC
TRBJ2-3	TRBD1	once	TRBV5-1	CASRPLGQSTDTQYF	TGCGCCAGCAGACCGCTGGGACAGTCCACAGATACGCAGTATTTT
TRBJ2-1	TRBD2	-	TRBV9	CASSSGTSGNEQFF	TGTGCCAGCAGCTCTGGGACTAGCGGCAATGAGCAGTTCTTC
TRBJ1-1	TRBD1	once	TRBV10-2	CASSTGTGGRAFF	TGCGCCAGCAGTACCGGGACAGGGGGTCGAGCTTTCTTT
TRBJ2-7	-	few	TRBV6-5	CASSSLPGPYEQYF	TGTGCCAGCAGTTCTCTCCCCGGGCCCTACGAGCAGTACTTC
TRBJ2-7	-	-	TRBV4-2	CASSQEYTRGYEQYF	TGTGCCAGCAGCCAAGAATACACACGGGGCTACGAGCAGTACTTC
TRBJ1-4	-	-	TRBV5-1	CASSLTGIGDKLFF	TGCGCCAGCAGCTTGACAGGGATCGGGGATAAACTGTTTTTT
TRBJ2-7	-	-	TRBV5-6	CASSLTGKPTYEQYF	TGTGCCAGCAGTCTAACGGGTAAGCCGACCTACGAGCAGTACTTC
TRBJ1-3	-	once	TRBV7-9	CASSLARGSSGNTIYF	TGTGCCAGCAGCTTAGCGAGGGGGAGCTCTGGAAACACCATATATTTT
TRBJ2-7	-	-	TRBV21-1	CASSRKRLAGEGSYEQYF	TGTGCCAGCAGCAGGAAAAGACTAGCGGGAGAGGGCTCCTACGAGCAGTACTTC
TRBJ2-3	TRBD2	-	TRBV7-2	CASSFILAEGDTQYF	TGTGCCAGCAGCTTTATTCTAGCGGAGGGAGATACGCAGTATTTT
TRBJ2-1	TRBD1	-	TRBV29-1	CSAGGYSYNEQFF	TGCAGCGCAGGGGGCTACTCCTACAATGAGCAGTTCTTC
TRBJ2-5	-	-	TRBV25-1	CASSDSPLETQYF	TGTGCCAGCAGTGATTCCCCATTGGAGACCCAGTACTTC
TRBJ2-1	-	-	TRBV27	CASSLWGRGEQFF	TGTGCCAGCAGTTTATGGGGCCGAGGGGAGCAGTTCTTC
TRBJ1-3	-	-	TRBV21-1	CASSQGPGGNTIYF	TGTGCCAGCAGCCAGGGACCGGGTGGAAACACCATATATTTT
TRBJ2-7	-	-	TRBV7-3	CASSLSPAAEQYF	TGTGCCAGCAGCTTAAGCCCCGCCGCTGAGCAGTACTTC
TRBJ2-7	TRBD2	-	TRBV7-2	CASSPGASGNYEQYF	TGTGCCAGCAGCCCCGGGGCTAGCGGGAACTACGAGCAGTACTTC
TRBJ2-1	-	once	TRBV4-1	CASSQQGFTEQFF	TGCGCCAGCAGCCAACAGGGCTTCACTGAGCAGTTCTTC